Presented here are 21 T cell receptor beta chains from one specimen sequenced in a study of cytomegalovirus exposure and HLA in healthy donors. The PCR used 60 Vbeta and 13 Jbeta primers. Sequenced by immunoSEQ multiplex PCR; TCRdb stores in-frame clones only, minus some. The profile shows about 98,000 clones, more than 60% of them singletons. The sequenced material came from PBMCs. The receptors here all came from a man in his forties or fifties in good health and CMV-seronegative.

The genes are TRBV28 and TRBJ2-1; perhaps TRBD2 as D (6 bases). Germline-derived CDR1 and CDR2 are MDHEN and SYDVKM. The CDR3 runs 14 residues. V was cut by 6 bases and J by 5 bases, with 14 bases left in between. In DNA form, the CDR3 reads TGTGCCAGCAGGACCGGGACTCCCAACAATGAGCAGTTCTTC. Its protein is CASRTGTPNNEQFF.

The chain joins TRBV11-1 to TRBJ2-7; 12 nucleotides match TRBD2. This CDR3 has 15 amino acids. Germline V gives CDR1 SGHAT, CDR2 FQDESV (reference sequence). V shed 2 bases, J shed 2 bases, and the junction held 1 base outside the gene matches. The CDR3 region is CASSLWTSGTYEQYF. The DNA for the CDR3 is TGTGCCAGCAGCTTATGGACTAGCGGGACCTACGAGCAGTACTTC.

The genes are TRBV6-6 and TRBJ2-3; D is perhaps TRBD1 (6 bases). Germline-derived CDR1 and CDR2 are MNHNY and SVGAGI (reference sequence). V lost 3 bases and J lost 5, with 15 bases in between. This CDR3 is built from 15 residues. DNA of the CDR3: TGTGCCAGCAGTTATGCCCCGACAGGCGTAGATACGCAGTATTTT. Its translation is CASSYAPTGVDTQYF.

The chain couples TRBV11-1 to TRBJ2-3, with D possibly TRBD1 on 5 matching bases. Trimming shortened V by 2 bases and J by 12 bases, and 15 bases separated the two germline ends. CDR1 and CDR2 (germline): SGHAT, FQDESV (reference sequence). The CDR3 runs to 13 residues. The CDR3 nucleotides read TGTGCCAGCAGCTTACTTACCCAGGGATCACAGTATTTT. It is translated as CASSLLTQGSQYF.

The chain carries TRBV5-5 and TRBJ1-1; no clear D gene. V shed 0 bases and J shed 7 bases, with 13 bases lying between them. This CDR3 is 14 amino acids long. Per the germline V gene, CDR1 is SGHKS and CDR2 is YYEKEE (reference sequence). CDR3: CASSLGGRLGEAFF. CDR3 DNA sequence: TGTGCCAGCAGCTTGGGTGGCAGGTTAGGTGAAGCTTTCTTT.

Here the CDR3 DNA reads TGTGCCAGCAGCCCCAGTTCCGGGGAGCTGTTTTTT. Translation: CASSPSSGELFF. The chain employs TRBV7-3 and TRBJ2-2; D ambiguous. The V end was cut by 5 bases, the J end by 6 bases, with 7 bases between. Germline assignment: CDR1 SGHTA and CDR2 FQGTGA. The CDR3 runs to 12 residues.

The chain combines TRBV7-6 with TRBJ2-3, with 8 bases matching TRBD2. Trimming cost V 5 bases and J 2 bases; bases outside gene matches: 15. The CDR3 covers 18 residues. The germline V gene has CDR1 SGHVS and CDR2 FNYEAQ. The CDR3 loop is CASSPRGGFSGDTDTQYF. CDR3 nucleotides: TGTGCCAGCAGCCCACGGGGGGGGTTTAGCGGAGACACAGATACGCAGTATTTT.

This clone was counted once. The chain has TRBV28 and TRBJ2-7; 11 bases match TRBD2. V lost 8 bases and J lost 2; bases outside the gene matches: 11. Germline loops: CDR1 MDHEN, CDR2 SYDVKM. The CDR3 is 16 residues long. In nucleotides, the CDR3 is TGTGCCAGCGGACGCGGGGCTAGCGGGAGGACCTACGAGCAGTACTTC. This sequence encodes CASGRGASGRTYEQYF. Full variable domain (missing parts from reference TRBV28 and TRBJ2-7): DVKVTQSSRYLVKRTGEKVFLECVQDMDHENMFWYRQDPGLGLRLIYFSYDVKMKEKGDIPEGYSVSREKKERFSLILESASTNQTSMYLCASGRGASGRTYEQYFGPGTRLTVT.

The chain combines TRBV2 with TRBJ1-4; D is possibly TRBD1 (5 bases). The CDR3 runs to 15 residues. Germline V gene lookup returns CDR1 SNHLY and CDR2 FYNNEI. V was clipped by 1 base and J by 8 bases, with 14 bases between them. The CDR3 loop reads CASSEERGGREKLFF. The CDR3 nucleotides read TGTGCCAGCAGTGAAGAGCGGGGGGGTAGGGAAAAACTGTTTTTT.

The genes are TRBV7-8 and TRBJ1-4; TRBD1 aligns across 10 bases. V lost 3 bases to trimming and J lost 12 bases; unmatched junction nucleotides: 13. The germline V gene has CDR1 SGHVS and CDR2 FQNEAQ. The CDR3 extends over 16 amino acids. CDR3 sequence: CASSFTFGTGDQQLFF. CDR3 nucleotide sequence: TGTGCCAGCAGCTTTACCTTCGGGACAGGGGACCAGCAACTGTTTTTT.

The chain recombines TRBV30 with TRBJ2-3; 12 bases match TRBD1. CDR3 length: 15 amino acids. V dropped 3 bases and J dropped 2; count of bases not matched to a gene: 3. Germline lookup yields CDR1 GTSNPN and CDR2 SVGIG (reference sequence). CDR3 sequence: CAWSGDRGLTDTQYF. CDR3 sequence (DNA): TGTGCCTGGAGCGGGGACAGGGGGCTCACAGATACGCAGTATTTT.

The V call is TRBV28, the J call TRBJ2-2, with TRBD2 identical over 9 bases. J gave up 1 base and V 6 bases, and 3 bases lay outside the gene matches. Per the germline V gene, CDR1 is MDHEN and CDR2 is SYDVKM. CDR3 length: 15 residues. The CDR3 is CASRMTSGNTGELFF. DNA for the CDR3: TGTGCCAGCAGGATGACTAGCGGGAACACCGGGGAGCTGTTTTTT.

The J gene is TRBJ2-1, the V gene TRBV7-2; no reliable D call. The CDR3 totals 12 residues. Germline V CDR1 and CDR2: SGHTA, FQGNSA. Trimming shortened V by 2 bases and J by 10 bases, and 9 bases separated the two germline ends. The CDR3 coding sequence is TGTGCCAGCAGCTTACCCCCGTTGGAGCAGTTCTTC. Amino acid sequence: CASSLPPLEQFF.

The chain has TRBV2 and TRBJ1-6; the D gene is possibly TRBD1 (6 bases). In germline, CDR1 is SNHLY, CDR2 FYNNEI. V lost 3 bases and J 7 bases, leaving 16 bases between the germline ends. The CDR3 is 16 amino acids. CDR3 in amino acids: CASSEVGARGNSPLHF. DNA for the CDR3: TGTGCCAGCAGTGAGGTGGGGGCGCGGGGGAATTCACCCCTCCACTTT.

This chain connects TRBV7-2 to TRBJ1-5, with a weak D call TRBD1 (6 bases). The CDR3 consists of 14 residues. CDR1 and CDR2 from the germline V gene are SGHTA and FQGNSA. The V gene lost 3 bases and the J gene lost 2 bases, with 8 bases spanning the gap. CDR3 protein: CASSFAGGNQPQHF. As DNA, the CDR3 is TGTGCCAGCAGCTTTGCAGGGGGCAATCAGCCCCAGCATTTT. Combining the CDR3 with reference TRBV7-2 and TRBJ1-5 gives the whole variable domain GAGVSQSPSNKVTEKGKDVELRCDPISGHTALYWYRQSLGQGLEFLIYFQGNSAPDKSGLPSDRFSAERTGGSVSTLTIQRTQQEDSAVYLCASSFAGGNQPQHFGDGTRLSIL.

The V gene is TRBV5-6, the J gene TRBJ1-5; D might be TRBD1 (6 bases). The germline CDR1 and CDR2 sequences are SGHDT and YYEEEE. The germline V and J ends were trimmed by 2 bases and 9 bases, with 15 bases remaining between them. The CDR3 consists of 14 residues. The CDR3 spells CASSFYQGKWPQHF. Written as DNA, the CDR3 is TGTGCCAGCAGCTTTTACCAGGGGAAATGGCCCCAGCATTTT.

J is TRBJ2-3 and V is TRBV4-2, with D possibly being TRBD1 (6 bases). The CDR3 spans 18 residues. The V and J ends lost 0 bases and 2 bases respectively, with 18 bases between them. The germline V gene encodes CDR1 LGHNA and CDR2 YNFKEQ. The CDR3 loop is CASSQDLSFQGNTDTQYF. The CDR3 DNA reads TGTGCCAGCAGCCAAGATCTTTCTTTCCAGGGGAACACAGATACGCAGTATTTT.

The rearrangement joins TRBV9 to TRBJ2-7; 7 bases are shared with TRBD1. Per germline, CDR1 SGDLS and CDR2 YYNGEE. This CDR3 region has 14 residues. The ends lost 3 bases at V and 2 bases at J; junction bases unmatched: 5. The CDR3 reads CASSATGQPYEQYF. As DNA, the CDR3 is TGTGCCAGCAGCGCGACAGGGCAACCCTACGAGCAGTACTTC.

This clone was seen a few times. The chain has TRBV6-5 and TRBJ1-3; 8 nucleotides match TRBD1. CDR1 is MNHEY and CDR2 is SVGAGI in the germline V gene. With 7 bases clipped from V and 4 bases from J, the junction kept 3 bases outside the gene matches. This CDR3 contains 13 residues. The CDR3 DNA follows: TGTGCCAGCACACAGGGGGTCGGAAACACCATATATTTT. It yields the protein CASTQGVGNTIYF.

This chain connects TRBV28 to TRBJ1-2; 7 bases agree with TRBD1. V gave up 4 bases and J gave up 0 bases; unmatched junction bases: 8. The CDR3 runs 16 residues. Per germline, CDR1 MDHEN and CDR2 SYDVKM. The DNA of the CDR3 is TGTGCCAGCAGTTGGGACAGCCGACTATCTAACTATGGCTACACCTTC. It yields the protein CASSWDSRLSNYGYTF.

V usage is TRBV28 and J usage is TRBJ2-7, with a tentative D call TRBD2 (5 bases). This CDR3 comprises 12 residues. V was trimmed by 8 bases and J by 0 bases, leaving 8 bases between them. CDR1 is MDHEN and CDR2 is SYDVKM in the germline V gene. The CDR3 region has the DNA TGTGCCAGCCTTCGGGGCTCCTACGAGCAGTACTTC. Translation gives CASLRGSYEQYF.